This TCR beta chain is from a study of OX40 agonist ivuxolimab in advanced cancers. The CDR3 totals 19 residues. Looked up from germline, CDR1 is LNHNV and CDR2 is YYDKDF (reference sequence). V gave up 1 base and J gave up 0 bases, with 16 bases separating them. Study-level findings and limits: There were also nonresponders showing low normalized T-cell clonal expansion.

This clone has a single count. Its antigen is currently unknown. Method: immunoSEQ multiplex PCR; TCRdb's copy keeps in-frame clones and lacks some. Of about 88,000 clones in the sample, more than 75% were seen once. The specimen comprised CD4+ or CD8+ T cells sorted from blood, sampled in a trial of the OX40 agonist ivuxolimab. The TCR was taken from an adult with an advanced solid tumor such as melanoma, head and neck, liver or kidney cancer. The gene calls are TRBV15 and TRBJ2-6; TRBD1 or TRBD2 may be the D gene (5 bases each). The CDR3 sequence: CATSRGGSAGASGANVLTF. DNA of the CDR3: TGTGCCACCAGCAGAGGGGGGAGCGCTGGGGCCTCTGGGGCCAACGTCCTGACTTTC. Together with reference TRBV15 and TRBJ2-6, the CDR3 gives the full variable domain: DAMVIQNPRYQVTQFGKPVTLSCSQTLNHNVMYWYQQKSSQAPKLLFHYYDKDFNNEADTPDNFQSRRPNTSFCFLDIRSPGLGDTAMYLCATSRGGSAGASGANVLTFGAGSRLTVL.